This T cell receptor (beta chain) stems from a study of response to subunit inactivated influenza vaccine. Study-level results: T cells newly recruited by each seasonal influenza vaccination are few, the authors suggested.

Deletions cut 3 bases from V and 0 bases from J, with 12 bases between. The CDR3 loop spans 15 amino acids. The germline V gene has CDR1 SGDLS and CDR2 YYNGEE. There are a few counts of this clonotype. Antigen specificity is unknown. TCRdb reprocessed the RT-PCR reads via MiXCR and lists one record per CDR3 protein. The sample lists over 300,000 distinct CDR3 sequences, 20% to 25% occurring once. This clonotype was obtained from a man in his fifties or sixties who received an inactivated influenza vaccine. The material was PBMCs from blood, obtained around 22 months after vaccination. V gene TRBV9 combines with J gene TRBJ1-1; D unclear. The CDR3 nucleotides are TGTGCCAGCAGCGACCCCGGTGCCGTGAACACTGAAGCTTTCTTT. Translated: CASSDPGAVNTEAFF.